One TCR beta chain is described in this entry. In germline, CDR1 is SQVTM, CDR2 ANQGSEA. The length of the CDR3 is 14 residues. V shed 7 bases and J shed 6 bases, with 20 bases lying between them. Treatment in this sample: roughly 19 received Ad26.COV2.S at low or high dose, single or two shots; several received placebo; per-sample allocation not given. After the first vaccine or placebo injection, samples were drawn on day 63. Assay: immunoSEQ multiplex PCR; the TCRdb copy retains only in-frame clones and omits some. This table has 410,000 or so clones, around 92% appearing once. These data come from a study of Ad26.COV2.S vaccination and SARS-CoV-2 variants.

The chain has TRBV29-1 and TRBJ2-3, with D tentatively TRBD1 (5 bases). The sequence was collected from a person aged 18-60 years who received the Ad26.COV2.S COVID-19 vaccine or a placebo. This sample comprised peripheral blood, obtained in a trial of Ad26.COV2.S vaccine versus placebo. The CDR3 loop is CSAPLGQPGDTQYF. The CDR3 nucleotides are TGCAGCGCCCCTCTCGGACAACCCGGGGATACGCAGTATTTT.